This T cell receptor (beta chain) stems from a study of blood T cell repertoires in COVID-19. Overall study: Samples came from the United States, Italy and Spain, spanning acute and convalescent COVID-19. From T cells, B-cell-depleted T cells, or PBMCs came the material, which was cDNA or gDNA.

Authors' methods: Nucleated cell number was recorded as an estimate derived from reference gene primer amplification. Sequenced by immunoSEQ multiplex PCR; TCRdb stores in-frame clones only, minus some. V and J calls plus clone size are reproduced from that table; the DNA served to infer D and trimming. Of about 360,000 clones listed, approximately 86% are singletons. Concerning this clone: This specimen includes other DNA sequences encoding the same CDR3.

Enrolment of Seattle patients took place during active infection, and they were followed longitudinally. The CDR3 has 14 amino acids. Trimming at V came to 4 bases and at J to 1 base, leaving 2 bases not matched to a gene. Germline CDR1 and CDR2: SGHAT and FQNNGV. The chain uses TRBV11-2 and TRBJ1-1; 8 bases agree with TRBD1. The specimen was peripheral blood. The source is a woman aged 60-75 years with COVID-19, enrolled during active disease. The CDR3 loop reads CASSSGQGNTEAFF. As DNA, the CDR3 is TGTGCCAGCAGCTCAGGACAGGGGAACACTGAAGCTTTCTTT.